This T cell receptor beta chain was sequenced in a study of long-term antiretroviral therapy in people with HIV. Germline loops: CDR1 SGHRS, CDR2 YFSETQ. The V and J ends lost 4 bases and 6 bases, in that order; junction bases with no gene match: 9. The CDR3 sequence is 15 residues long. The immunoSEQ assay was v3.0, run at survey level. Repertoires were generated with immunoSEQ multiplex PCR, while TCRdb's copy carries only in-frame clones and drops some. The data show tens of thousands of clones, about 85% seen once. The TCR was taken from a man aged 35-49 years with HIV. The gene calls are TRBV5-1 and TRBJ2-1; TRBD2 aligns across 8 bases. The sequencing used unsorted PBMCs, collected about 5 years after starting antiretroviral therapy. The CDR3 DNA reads TGCGCCAGCAGCCTACTGGGTAGCGGGACCAATGAGCAGTTCTTC. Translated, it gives CASSLLGSGTNEQFF.